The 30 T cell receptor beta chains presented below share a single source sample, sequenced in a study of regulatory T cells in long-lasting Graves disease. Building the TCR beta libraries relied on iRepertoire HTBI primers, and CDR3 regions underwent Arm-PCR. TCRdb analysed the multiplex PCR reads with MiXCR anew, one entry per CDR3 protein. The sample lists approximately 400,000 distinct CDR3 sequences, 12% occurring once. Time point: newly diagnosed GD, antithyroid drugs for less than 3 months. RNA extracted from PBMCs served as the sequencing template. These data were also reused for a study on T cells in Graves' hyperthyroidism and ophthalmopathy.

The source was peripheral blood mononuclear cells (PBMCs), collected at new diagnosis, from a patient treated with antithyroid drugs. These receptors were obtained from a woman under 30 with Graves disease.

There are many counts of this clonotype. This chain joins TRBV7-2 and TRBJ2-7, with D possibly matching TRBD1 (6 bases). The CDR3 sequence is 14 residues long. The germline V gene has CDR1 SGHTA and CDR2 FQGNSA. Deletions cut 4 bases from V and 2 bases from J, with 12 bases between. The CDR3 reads CASSYRTAPYEQYF. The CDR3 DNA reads TGTGCCAGCAGCTATCGGACAGCTCCCTACGAGCAGTACTTC.

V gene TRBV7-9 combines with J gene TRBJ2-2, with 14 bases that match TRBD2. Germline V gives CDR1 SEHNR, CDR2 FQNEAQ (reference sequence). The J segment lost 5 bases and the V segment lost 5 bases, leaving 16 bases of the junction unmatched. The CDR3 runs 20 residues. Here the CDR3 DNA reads TGTGCCAGCAGCCCGGGAGGGGGACTAGCGGGAGTTCAGACGACCGGGGAGCTGTTTTTT. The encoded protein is CASSPGGGLAGVQTTGELFF. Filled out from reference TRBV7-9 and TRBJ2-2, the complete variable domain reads DTGVSQNPRHKITKRGQNVTFRCDPISEHNRLYWYRQTLGQGPEFLTYFQNEAQLEKSRLLSDRFSAERPKGSFSTLEIQRTEQGDSAMYLCASSPGGGLAGVQTTGELFFGEGSRLTVL.

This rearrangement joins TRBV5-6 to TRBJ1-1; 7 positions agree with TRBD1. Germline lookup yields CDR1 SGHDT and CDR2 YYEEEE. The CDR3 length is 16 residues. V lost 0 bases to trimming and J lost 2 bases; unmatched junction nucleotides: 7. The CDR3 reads CASSLVQGVVNTEAFF. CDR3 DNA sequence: TGTGCCAGCAGCTTGGTTCAGGGGGTGGTAAACACTGAAGCTTTCTTT.

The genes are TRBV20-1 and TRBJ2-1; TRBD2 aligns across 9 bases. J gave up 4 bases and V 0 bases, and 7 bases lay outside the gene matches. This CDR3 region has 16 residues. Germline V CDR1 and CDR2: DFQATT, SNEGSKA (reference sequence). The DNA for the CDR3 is TGCAGTGCTAGAGATCTCCCTAGCGGGGCATACAATGAGCAGTTCTTC. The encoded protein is CSARDLPSGAYNEQFF.

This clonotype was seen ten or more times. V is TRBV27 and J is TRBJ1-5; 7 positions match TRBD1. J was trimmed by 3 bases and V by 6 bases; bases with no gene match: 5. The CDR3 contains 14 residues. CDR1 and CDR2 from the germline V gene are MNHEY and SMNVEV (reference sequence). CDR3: CASRRQGLNQPQHF. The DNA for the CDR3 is TGTGCCAGCAGGCGACAGGGTCTCAATCAGCCCCAGCATTTT.

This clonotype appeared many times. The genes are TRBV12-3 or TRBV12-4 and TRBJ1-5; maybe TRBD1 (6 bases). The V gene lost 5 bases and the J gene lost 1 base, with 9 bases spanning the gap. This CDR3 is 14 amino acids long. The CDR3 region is CASSTGQSNQPQHF. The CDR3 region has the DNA TGTGCCAGCAGTACCGGACAGAGCAATCAGCCCCAGCATTTT.

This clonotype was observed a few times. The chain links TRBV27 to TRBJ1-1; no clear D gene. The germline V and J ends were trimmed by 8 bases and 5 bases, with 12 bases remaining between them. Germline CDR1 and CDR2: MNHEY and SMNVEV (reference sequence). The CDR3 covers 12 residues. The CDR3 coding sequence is TGTGCCAGCCGCCTGGGGAAAACTGAAGCTTTCTTT. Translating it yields CASRLGKTEAFF.

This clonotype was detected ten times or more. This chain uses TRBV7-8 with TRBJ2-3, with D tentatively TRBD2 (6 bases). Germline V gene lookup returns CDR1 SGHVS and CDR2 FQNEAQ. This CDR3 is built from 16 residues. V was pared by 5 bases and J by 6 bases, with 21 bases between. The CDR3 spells CASSAWSTGDPDTQYF. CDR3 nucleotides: TGTGCCAGCAGCGCGTGGAGTACGGGAGACCCGGATACGCAGTATTTT.

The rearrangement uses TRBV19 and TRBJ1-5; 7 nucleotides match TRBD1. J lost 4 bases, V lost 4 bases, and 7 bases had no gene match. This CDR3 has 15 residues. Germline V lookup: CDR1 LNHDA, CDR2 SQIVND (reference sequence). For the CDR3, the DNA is TGTGCCAGTAGTAGGGACAGCTATGGTAATCAGCCCCAGCATTTT. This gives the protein CASSRDSYGNQPQHF.

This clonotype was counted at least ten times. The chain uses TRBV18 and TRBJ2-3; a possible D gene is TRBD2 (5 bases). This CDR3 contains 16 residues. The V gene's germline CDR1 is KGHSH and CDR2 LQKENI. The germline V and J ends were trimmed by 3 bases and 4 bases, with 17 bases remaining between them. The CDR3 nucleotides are TGTGCCAGCTCACCGAAAGAGGGTGTCCTTGCAGATACGCAGTATTTT. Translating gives CASSPKEGVLADTQYF.

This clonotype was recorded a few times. CDR3 region: CASSQDLRGGIYEQYF. The CDR3 nucleotides read TGTGCCAGCAGCCAAGACCTCCGAGGGGGTATATACGAGCAGTACTTC. The V call is TRBV4-2, the J call TRBJ2-7, with D perhaps TRBD1 (6 bases). This CDR3 has 16 amino acids. Germline V lookup: CDR1 LGHNA, CDR2 YNFKEQ. V dropped 0 bases and J dropped 4 bases, with 16 bases sitting between them.

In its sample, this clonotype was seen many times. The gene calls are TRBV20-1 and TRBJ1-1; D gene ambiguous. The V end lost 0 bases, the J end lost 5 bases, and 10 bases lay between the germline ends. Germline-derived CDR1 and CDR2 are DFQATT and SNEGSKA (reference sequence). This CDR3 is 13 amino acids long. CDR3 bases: TGCAGTGCTAGAGAAGAGCGATATACTGAAGCTTTCTTT. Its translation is CSAREERYTEAFF.

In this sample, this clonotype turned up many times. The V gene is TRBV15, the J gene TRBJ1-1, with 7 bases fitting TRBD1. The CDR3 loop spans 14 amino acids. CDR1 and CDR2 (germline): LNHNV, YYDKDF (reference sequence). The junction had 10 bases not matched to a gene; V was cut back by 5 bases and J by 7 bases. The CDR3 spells CATSGPTGLLEAFF. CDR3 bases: TGTGCCACCAGCGGACCGACAGGGTTGCTTGAAGCTTTCTTT. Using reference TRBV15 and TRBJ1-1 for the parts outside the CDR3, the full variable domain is DAMVIQNPRYQVTQFGKPVTLSCSQTLNHNVMYWYQQKSSQAPKLLFHYYDKDFNNEADTPDNFQSRRPNTSFCFLDIRSPGLGDTAMYLCATSGPTGLLEAFFGQGTRLTVV.

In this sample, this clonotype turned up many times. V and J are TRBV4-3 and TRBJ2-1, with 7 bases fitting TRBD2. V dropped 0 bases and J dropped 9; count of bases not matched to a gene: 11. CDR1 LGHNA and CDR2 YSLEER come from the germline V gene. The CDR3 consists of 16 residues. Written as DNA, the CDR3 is TGCGCCAGCAGCCAAGATCAGTCGGGAGGCTCTCTTGAGCAGTTCTTC. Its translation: CASSQDQSGGSLEQFF.

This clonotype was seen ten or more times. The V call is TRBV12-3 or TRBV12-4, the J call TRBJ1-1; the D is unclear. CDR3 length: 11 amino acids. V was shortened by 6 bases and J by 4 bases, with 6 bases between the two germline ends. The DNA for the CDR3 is TGTGCCAGCAGCATGGGCACTGAAGCTTTCTTT. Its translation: CASSMGTEAFF.

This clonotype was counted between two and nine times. The CDR3 spells CAISESVGRNTEAFF. The CDR3 DNA reads as TGTGCCATCAGTGAGTCGGTGGGCAGGAACACTGAAGCTTTCTTT. The rearrangement links TRBV10-3 to TRBJ1-1; D gene unclear. CDR1 is ENHRY and CDR2 is SYGVKD in the germline V gene. V dropped 0 bases and J dropped 1 base, with 9 bases sitting between them. This CDR3 region has 15 residues.

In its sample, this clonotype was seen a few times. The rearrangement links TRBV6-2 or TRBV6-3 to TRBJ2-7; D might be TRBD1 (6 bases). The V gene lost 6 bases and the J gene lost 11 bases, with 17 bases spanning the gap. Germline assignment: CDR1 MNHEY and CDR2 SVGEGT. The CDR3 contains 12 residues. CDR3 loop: CASRVYLDRKYF. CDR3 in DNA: TGTGCCAGCAGGGTCTATTTGGACAGAAAGTACTTC.

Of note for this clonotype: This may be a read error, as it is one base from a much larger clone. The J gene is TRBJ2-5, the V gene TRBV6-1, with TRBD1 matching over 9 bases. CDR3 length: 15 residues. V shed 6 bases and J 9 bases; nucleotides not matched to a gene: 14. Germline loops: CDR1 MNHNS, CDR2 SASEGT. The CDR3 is CASRTRQGVREAQYF. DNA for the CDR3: TGTGCCAGCAGGACCAGACAGGGGGTCAGGGAGGCCCAGTACTTC.

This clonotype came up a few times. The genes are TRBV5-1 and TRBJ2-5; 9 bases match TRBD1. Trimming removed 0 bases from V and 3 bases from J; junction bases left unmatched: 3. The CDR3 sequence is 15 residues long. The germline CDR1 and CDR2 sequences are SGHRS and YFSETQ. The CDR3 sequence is CASSLGDRVEETQYF. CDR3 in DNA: TGCGCCAGCAGCTTGGGGGACAGGGTGGAAGAGACCCAGTACTTC.

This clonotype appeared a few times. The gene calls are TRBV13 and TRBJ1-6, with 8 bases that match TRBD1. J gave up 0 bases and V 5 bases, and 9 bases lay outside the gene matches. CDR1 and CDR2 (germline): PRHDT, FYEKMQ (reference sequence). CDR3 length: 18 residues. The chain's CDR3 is CASSLGRQGSSYNSPLHF. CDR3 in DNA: TGTGCCAGCAGCCTGGGAAGACAGGGGAGCTCCTATAATTCACCCCTCCACTTT.

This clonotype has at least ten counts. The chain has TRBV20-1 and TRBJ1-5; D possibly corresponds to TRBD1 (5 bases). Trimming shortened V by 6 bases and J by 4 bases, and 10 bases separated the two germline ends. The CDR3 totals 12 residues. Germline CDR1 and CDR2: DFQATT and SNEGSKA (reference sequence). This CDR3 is CSARGPNQPQHF. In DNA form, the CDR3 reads TGCAGTGCCCGGGGACCTAATCAGCCCCAGCATTTT.

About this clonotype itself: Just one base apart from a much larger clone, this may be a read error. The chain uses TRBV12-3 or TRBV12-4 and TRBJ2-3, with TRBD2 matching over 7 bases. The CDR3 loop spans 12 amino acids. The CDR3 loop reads CASSGLADERYF. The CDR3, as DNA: TGTGCCAGCAGTGGTCTAGCGGATGAGCGGTACTTC.

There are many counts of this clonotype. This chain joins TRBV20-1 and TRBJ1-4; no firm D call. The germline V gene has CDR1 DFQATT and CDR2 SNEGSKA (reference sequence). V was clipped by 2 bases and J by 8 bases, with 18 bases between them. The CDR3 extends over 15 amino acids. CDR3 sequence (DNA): TGCAGTGCTAGATTTATGAGGAGGGATTGGGAAAAACTGTTTTTT. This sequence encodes CSARFMRRDWEKLFF.

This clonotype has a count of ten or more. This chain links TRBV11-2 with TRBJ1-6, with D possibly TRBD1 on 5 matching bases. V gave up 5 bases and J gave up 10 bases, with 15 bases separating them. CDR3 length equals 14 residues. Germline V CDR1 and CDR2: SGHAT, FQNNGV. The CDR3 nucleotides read TGTGCCAGCAGCGAACTCGGACCAGGGTCACCCCTCCACTTT. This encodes CASSELGPGSPLHF.

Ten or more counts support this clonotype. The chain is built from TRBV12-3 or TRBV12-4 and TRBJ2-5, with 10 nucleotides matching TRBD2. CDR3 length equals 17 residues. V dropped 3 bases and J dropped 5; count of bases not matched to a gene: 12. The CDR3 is CASSFSGTSAKGETQYF. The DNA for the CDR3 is TGTGCCAGCAGTTTCTCCGGGACTAGCGCAAAGGGGGAGACCCAGTACTTC.

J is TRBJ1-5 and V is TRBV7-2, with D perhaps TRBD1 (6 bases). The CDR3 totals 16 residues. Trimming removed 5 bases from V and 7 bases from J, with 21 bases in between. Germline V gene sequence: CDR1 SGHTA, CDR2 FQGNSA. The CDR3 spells CASSSQNGGLGQPQHF. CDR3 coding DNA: TGTGCCAGCAGCAGTCAAAACGGGGGCCTTGGGCAGCCCCAGCATTTT. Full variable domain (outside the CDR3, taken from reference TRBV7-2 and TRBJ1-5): GAGVSQSPSNKVTEKGKDVELRCDPISGHTALYWYRQSLGQGLEFLIYFQGNSAPDKSGLPSDRFSAERTGGSVSTLTIQRTQQEDSAVYLCASSSQNGGLGQPQHFGDGTRLSIL.

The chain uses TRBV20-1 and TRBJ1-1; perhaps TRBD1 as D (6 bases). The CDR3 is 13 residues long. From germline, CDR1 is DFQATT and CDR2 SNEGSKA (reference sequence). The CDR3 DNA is TGCAGGGTCGGACAGCACATGAACACTGAAGCTTTCTTT. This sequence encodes CRVGQHMNTEAFF.

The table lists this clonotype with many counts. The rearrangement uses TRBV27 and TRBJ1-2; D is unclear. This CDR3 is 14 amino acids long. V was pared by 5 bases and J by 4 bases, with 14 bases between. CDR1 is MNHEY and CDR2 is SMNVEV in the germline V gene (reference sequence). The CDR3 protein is CASSGSGAGYGYTF. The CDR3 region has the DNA TGTGCCAGCAGTGGCTCGGGCGCTGGCTATGGCTACACCTTC.

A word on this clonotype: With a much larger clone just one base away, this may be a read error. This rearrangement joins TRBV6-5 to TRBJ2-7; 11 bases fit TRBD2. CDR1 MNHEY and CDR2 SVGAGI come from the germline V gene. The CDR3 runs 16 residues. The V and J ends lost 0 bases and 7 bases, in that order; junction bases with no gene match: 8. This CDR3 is CASSYSTSGTRNEQYF. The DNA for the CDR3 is TGTGCCAGCAGTTACTCGACTAGCGGGACCCGCAATGAGCAGTACTTC.

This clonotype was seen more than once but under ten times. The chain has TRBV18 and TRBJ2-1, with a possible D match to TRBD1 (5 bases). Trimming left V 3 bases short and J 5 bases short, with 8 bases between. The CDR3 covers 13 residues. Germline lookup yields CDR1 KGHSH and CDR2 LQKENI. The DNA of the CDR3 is TGTGCCAGCTCACCTTGGACAAACAATGAGCAGTTCTTC. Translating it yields CASSPWTNNEQFF.